The rows below give T cell receptor beta chains drawn from one sample of a study of blood T cell dynamics during melanoma immunotherapy. Only in-frame clones appear in the TCRdb table, and some are missing; sequencing was by immunoSEQ multiplex PCR. The sample yields about 6,300 clones, roughly 91% seen once. The source material was cell-free DNA from blood, sampled from a patient treated with checkpoint blockade. The source of these receptors is a human donor with melanoma. CDR3s include the opening cysteine and the closing phenylalanine or tryptophan. D genes are given only for firm matches. Only part of the rows carry a size: once, few, many, or a class if the clone is expanded.

>.|.|TRBJ2-2|TRBV28
TGTGCCTTACAGGACTTGTTCACCGGGGAGCTGTTTTTT
CALQDLFTGELFF
>.|.|TRBJ2-2|TRBV11-3
TGTGCCAGCAGCTTTGGCCTTACCGGGGAGCTGTTTTTT
CASSFGLTGELFF
>.|.|TRBJ1-1|TRBV19
TGTGCCAGTAGCCTCTCATTGGCAGGCCCGAACACTGAAGCTTTCTTT
CASSLSLAGPNTEAFF
>.|.|TRBJ1-3|TRBV4-2
TGTGCCAGCAGCTATAATTCAAGACAGAACTCTGGAAACACCATATATTTT
CASSYNSRQNSGNTIYF
>.|.|TRBJ1-3|TRBV11-3
TGTGCCAGCAGCTTAGATCCTAACACCATATATTTT
CASSLDPNTIYF
>.|TRBD2|TRBJ2-7|TRBV9
TGTGCCAGCAGCCCAACCAGGGCTAGCGGGAGGAACGAGCAGTACTTC
CASSPTRASGRNEQYF
>.|.|TRBJ1-2|TRBV5-6
TGTGCCAGCAGCTTGGGCAGTGGGTACTATGGCTACACCTTC
CASSLGSGYYGYTF
>.|.|TRBJ2-7|TRBV5-6
TGTGCCAGCAGCTTGTTTCGTATTGGTCAGAGCTCCTACGAGCAGTACTTC
CASSLFRIGQSSYEQYF
>.|TRBD1|TRBJ2-7|TRBV2
TGTGCCAGCAGTGGACCGACAGGGTTGGACTACGAGCAGTACTTC
CASSGPTGLDYEQYF
>.|.|TRBJ2-3|TRBV5-8
TGTGCCAGCAGCTTGGTCCAGCAGGGTTTGGGCACAGATACGCAGTATTTT
CASSLVQQGLGTDTQYF
>.|.|TRBJ2-1|TRBV4-3
TGCGCCAGCAGCCAAGCACCCGTGTCCGATGAGCAGTTCTTC
CASSQAPVSDEQFF
>.|TRBD1|TRBJ1-2|TRBV5-1
TGCGCCAGCAGCTTGGGGACAGGGGTTGGCTACACCTTC
CASSLGTGVGYTF
>.|.|TRBJ1-2|TRBV7-9
TGTGCCAGCAGCCCTCCCGTGGGTGGCTACACCTTC
CASSPPVGGYTF
>.|TRBD1|TRBJ2-7|TRBV19
TGTGCCACCACCGGACAGGGAAGATACGAGCAGTACTTC
CATTGQGRYEQYF
>.|.|TRBJ1-3|TRBV6-1
TGTGCCGGCCTTGGGCTGGCTGGAAACACCATATATTTT
CAGLGLAGNTIYF
>.|.|TRBJ1-1|TRBV5-4
TGTGCCAGCAGCAGGGGGAGGAACACTGAAGCTTTCTTT
CASSRGRNTEAFF
>.|TRBD1|TRBJ2-1|TRBV5-4
TGTGCCAGCAGCTCCCGGGACAGGGGTTCCAATGAGCAGTTCTTC
CASSSRDRGSNEQFF
>.|.|TRBJ1-1|TRBV4-2
TGTGCCAGCAGCCCGCAAGCGGGGCAGGACACTGAAGCTTTCTTT
CASSPQAGQDTEAFF
>.|.|TRBJ1-5|TRBV6-6
TGTGCCAGCAGTTACAGGAGCAATCAGCCCCAGCATTTT
CASSYRSNQPQHF
>.|TRBD2|TRBJ2-1|TRBV29-1
TGCAGCGTTTTAGCGGGGGCCGGGGGGAATGAGCAGTTCTTC
CSVLAGAGGNEQFF
>.|.|TRBJ2-7|TRBV5-1
TGCGCCAGCAGCTTGAGTTCCCCTCGTGTGAATGAACCCTACGAGCAGTACTTC
CASSLSSPRVNEPYEQYF
>.|.|TRBJ2-3|TRBV2
TGTGCCAGCAGTGTCTCCCAAACGGCAGATACGCAGTATTTT
CASSVSQTADTQYF
>.|.|TRBJ2-2|TRBV6-5
TGTGCCAGCAGTTACGCATATAACACCGGGGAGCTGTTTTTT
CASSYAYNTGELFF
>.|.|TRBJ2-2|TRBV19
TGTGCCAGTATTAGTGATACCGGGGAGCTGTTTTTT
CASISDTGELFF
>.|.|TRBJ2-7|TRBV30
TGTGCCTGGAGTGTCGCCCAGGGCTACGAGCAGTACTTC
CAWSVAQGYEQYF
>.|TRBD2|TRBJ2-3|TRBV9
TGTGCCAGCAGCCCGGGGGGAGGGCCCGATACGCAGTATTTT
CASSPGGGPDTQYF
>few|.|TRBJ1-2|TRBV11-2
TGTGCCAGCAGCCCGGACTATGGCTACACCTTC
CASSPDYGYTF
>.|.|TRBJ1-5|TRBV6-1
TGTGCCAGCAGTGAAGCGATCGCGGGGTCCAAGAGCAATCAGCCCCAGCATTTT
CASSEAIAGSKSNQPQHF
>.|.|TRBJ2-7|TRBV7-9
TGTGCCAGCAGCTTTTCGGGTGGGACCCACGAGCAGTACTTC
CASSFSGGTHEQYF
>.|.|TRBJ1-6|TRBV5-6
TGTGCCAGCAGCCCCAATCAGTATAATTCACCCCTCCACTTT
CASSPNQYNSPLHF
>.|.|TRBJ1-2|TRBV5-3
TGTGCCAGAAGCTTGGGGGGACTTCCCCCCGTAGGTGGCTACACCTTC
CARSLGGLPPVGGYTF
>.|.|TRBJ2-1|TRBV10-2
TGCGCCAGCCGAAGGGGGTACGACAATGAGCAGTTCTTC
CASRRGYDNEQFF
>.|.|TRBJ2-7|TRBV10-3
TGTGCCACCGCTGTCGATGTCTACGAGCAGTACTTC
CATAVDVYEQYF
>.|.|TRBJ2-7|TRBV6-5
TGTGCCAGCAGTGTTAAGAACAGGTATACCTACGAGCAGTACTTC
CASSVKNRYTYEQYF
>.|TRBD2|TRBJ2-7|TRBV6-6
TGTGCCAGCAGTCCCCGGGGGGAGCGAGGTTCCTACGAGCAGTACTTC
CASSPRGERGSYEQYF
>.|TRBD1|TRBJ2-2|TRBV19
TGTGCCAGTAGTGGGAAGTCCGGGACAGCGAACACCGGGGAGCTGTTTTTT
CASSGKSGTANTGELFF
>.|.|TRBJ1-5|TRBV6-1
TGTGCCAGCAGCGGGGGGGATCAGCCCCAGCATTTT
CASSGGDQPQHF
>.|.|TRBJ2-6|TRBV4-2
TGTGCCAGCAGCCCGGGTCTTAAGGCATCTGGGGCCAACGTCCTGACTTTC
CASSPGLKASGANVLTF
>.|TRBD2|TRBJ2-5|TRBV7-3
TGTGCCAGCAGCTACACGGCTAGCGGGAGTCAGGAGACCCAGTACTTC
CASSYTASGSQETQYF
>.|TRBD1|TRBJ1-5|TRBV19
TGTGCCAGTAGGTGGAATTCAGGGGGGCCCCAGCATTTT
CASRWNSGGPQHF
>.|.|TRBJ1-5|TRBV2
TGTGCCAGCAGTGAAACGGCCCCCGATCAGCCCCAGCATTTT
CASSETAPDQPQHF
>.|.|TRBJ2-7|TRBV15
TGTGCCACCAGCACGTCCAGGGTTGACGAGCAGTACTTC
CATSTSRVDEQYF
>.|.|TRBJ2-2|TRBV5-1
TGCGCCAGCAGCACGGGACAAGTGACCGGGGAGCTGTTTTTT
CASSTGQVTGELFF
>.|TRBD1|TRBJ1-2|TRBV7-2
TGTGCCAGCAGCCTCGACAGGGGTTCGGGCGGCTACACCTTC
CASSLDRGSGGYTF
>.|TRBD2|TRBJ2-7|TRBV7-2
TGTGCCAGCACCAGAGCGGGAACCGGCTACGAGCAGTACTTC
CASTRAGTGYEQYF
>.|.|TRBJ2-5|TRBV5-6
TGTGCCAGCAGCTTCCCGGGGGTGAGAGAGACCCAGTACTTC
CASSFPGVRETQYF
>.|.|TRBJ1-1|TRBV29-1
TGCAGCGGACGGGACGTCGTCTCCGAAGCTTTCTTT
CSGRDVVSEAFF
>.|.|TRBJ1-1|TRBV10-2
TGCGCCAGCAACCTAGGCATGAACACTGAAGCTTTCTTT
CASNLGMNTEAFF
>.|TRBD2|TRBJ2-1|TRBV11-1
TGTGCCAGCAGCTTAGAACCAGGGAGGGGTGGTTACAATGAGCAGTTCTTC
CASSLEPGRGGYNEQFF
>.|.|TRBJ1-5|TRBV2
TGTGCCAGCAGTGAATCCGGGGGGGGCAATCAGCCCCAGCATTTT
CASSESGGGNQPQHF
>.|.|TRBJ2-4|TRBV7-4
TGTGCCAGCAGCTTAAAGAGACTGGATCCGACCAAAAACATTCAGTACTTC
CASSLKRLDPTKNIQYF
>.|.|TRBJ1-1|TRBV5-6
TGTGCCAGCAGCCCGGACATCTACACTGAAGCTTTCTTT
CASSPDIYTEAFF
>.|TRBD2|TRBJ2-3|TRBV5-6
TGTGCCAGCAGCCCCCCGGGACTAGCGGACAAAACAGATACGCAGTATTTT
CASSPPGLADKTDTQYF
>.|TRBD1|TRBJ2-2|TRBV5-1
TGCGCCAGCAGACCCGGGACAGGGGACACCGGGGAGCTGTTTTTT
CASRPGTGDTGELFF
>.|TRBD2|TRBJ2-7|TRBV19
TGTGCCAGTAGGGACCTAGCGGGGACCTACGAGCAGTACTTC
CASRDLAGTYEQYF